This T cell receptor beta chain comes out of a study of blood T cell repertoires in COVID-19 (dated by TCRdb to about 2020). For context, the study as a whole: Samples covering the acute and convalescent phases of COVID-19 were provided by collaborators in the United States, Italy and Spain. The sample metadata nearly always contained a de-identified subject ID, COVID-19 status, age in years and sex. Samples were obtained from the ongoing ImmuneRACE study (first 160 participants) and from over 1,000 subjects provided by 6 global collaborators. A freely available public database, intended as a resource for researchers studying the immune response to SARS-CoV-2, is where the repertoires were released. Deeply sampled blood TCRbeta repertoires from subjects exposed to, actively infected with, or recovered from COVID-19 were included in the dataset. The material from the prospective study consisted of cDNA or gDNA derived from T cells, B-cell-depleted T cells, or PBMCs. HLA class I and class II types, where available, came from metadata supplied by the sample provider rather than from assay-based typing. Overall study outcomes, separate from this receptor: How much clinical and demographic metadata was included differed by source and by participant, and the metadata was provided uncurated.

A remark on this clone: Its cognate antigen has yet to be identified. Base qualities are not at hand, and no much larger clone is one base apart.

TCRbeta CDR3 regions were amplified from genomic DNA by means of the immunoSEQ Assay, a bias-controlled multiplex PCR. Regarding the original processing steps: Nucleated cell counts per sample were estimated from amplification of reference gene primers within the assay. Sequence reads were collapsed and filtered to measure the absolute abundance of every unique TCRbeta CDR3 rearrangement. For each sample, productive Simpson clonality was calculated as the square root of Simpson's diversity index across productive rearrangements. In its TCRdb copy, this immuneACCESS table keeps in-frame sequences only and misses some clones. Where compared with another copy, unresolved V genes explain less than half of these, and the others have no known cause. The V and J calls and clone size were taken over from that table, and D and trimming were inferred from the DNA. In all, the sample holds under 250,000 clones, and roughly four fifths of those were seen once. About 4.5% of the sample is taken by the ten largest.

Collaborating institutions collected whole blood in K2EDTA tubes following their own protocols. For TCRbeta analysis, collaborator samples were shipped as frozen whole blood, as isolated PBMCs, or as DNA extracted from either sample type. V is reduced by 6 bases and J by 4 bases, leaving a spacing of 18 bases between them. The CDR3, cysteine through phenylalanine, is 15 amino acids long. Only the CDR3 part of the read is kept: 45 bases, read in frame from the first base. CDR1 and CDR2 are read off the germline V gene (reference sequence) as LNHDA and SQIVND. Sequencing was carried out using peripheral blood. The V gene is TRBV19 and the J gene is TRBJ1-2, and the D gene may be TRBD1, 5 bases matching. This clonotype was sampled from a woman in her 70s with acute or convalescent COVID-19. The DNA is TGTGCCAGTAGCCTTAGCACCGGGGGGGGCTATGGCTACACCTTC. This translates into CASSLSTGGGYGYTF. The variable domain in full, with residues beyond the CDR3 obtained from the reference TRBV19 and TRBJ1-2 genes, is DGGITQSPKYLFRKEGQNVTLSCEQNLNHDAMYWYRQDPGQGLRLIYYSQIVNDFQKGDIAEGYSVSREKKESFPLTVTSAQKNPTAFYLCASSLSTGGGYGYTFGSGTRLTVV.